The 26 T cell receptor beta chains below all came from one sample that was sequenced in a study of human T cells and chemical hapten exposure. TCRdb fed the RACE reads into MiXCR, producing one record per CDR3 protein. This sample yields 180,000 or so distinct CDR3 sequences, of which about 14% are seen a single time; 1.7% belongs to the top ten. Time point here: patch test 1, 2 weeks after DPC sensitization. Treatment: therapeutic diphenylcyclopropenone sensitization with weekly scalp DPC. The sequencing used whole blood, collected in connection with sensitization to the hapten diphenylcyclopropenone (DPC). All receptors come from a woman in her twenties or thirties with alopecia areata. Some clones in this sample may be carry-over from other donors' samples.

This clonotype has a count of ten or more. The V call is TRBV28, the J call TRBJ1-2; D uncertain. The CDR3 is 13 residues long. Germline lookup yields CDR1 MDHEN and CDR2 SYDVKM. V lost 6 bases and J 3 bases, leaving 11 bases between the germline ends. The CDR3: CASRRPLDYGYTF. CDR3 bases: TGTGCCAGCAGGCGCCCCCTGGACTATGGCTACACCTTC.

The chain links TRBV21-1 to TRBJ1-5; the table's D gene call, TRBD1, was not cross checked with the DNA. TRBV21-1 is described as a pseudogene. The CDR3 runs to 12 residues. The CDR3 reads CARTGSNQPQHF. CDR3 nucleotides: TGTGCCCGAACAGGGTCCAATCAGCCCCAGCATTTT.

This chain joins TRBV7-9 and TRBJ2-1; 7 nucleotides align to TRBD1. Germline CDR1 and CDR2: SEHNR and FQNEAQ (reference sequence). CDR3 length: 12 amino acids. The V gene end was trimmed by 6 bases and the J gene end by 6 bases; junction bases not matched to a gene: 2. The CDR3 here is CASRPGGNEQFF. The CDR3 DNA is TGTGCCAGCAGACCAGGGGGCAATGAGCAGTTCTTC.

The J gene is TRBJ1-2, the V gene TRBV20-1, with a weak D call TRBD1 (6 bases). Per the germline V gene, CDR1 is DFQATT and CDR2 is SNEGSKA (reference sequence). V lost 3 bases and J lost 14, with 22 bases in between. This CDR3 is 13 amino acids long. The CDR3, as DNA: TGCAGTGCTAGGAGCCCGGGACAACTTAGGAGTACCTTC. This encodes CSARSPGQLRSTF.

This clonotype was found a few times. The J gene is TRBJ2-7, the V gene TRBV3-1; 7 nucleotides match TRBD1. V was pared by 4 bases and J by 9 bases, with 9 bases of the junction left unmatched. The CDR3 has 13 amino acids. Germline V gene sequence: CDR1 LGHDT, CDR2 YNNKEL (reference sequence). CDR3 nucleotide sequence: TGTGCCAGCAGCCCACAAAGTACAGGGGTGCAGTACTTC. It specifies CASSPQSTGVQYF.

A word on this clonotype: Compared with germline, one end of the junction differs, possibly owing to a read error. The chain has TRBV6-2 or TRBV6-3 and TRBJ2-1; 8 positions agree with TRBD1. Per germline, CDR1 MNHEY and CDR2 SVGEGT. The length of the CDR3 is 15 residues. CDR3 protein: CASNYPGRGLDEQFF. The DNA of the CDR3 is TGTGCCAGCAATTACCCCGGCAGGGGGCTGGATGAGCAGTTCTTC.

A note on this clonotype: Germline and junction disagree at one end, which may indicate a read error. This chain links TRBV6-2 or TRBV6-3 with TRBJ2-4; 8 nucleotides line up with TRBD2. CDR1 MNHEY and CDR2 SVGEGT come from the germline V gene. The CDR3 totals 16 residues. The chain's CDR3 is CASSPPSGSGKNIKYF. DNA of the CDR3: TGTGCCAGCAGCCCGCCCAGCGGGAGTGGAAAAAACATTAAGTACTTC.

In this sample, this clonotype turned up a few times. The chain employs TRBV12-3 or TRBV12-4 and TRBJ2-2, with 8 nucleotides matching TRBD1. Trimming removed 4 bases from V and 7 bases from J; junction bases left unmatched: 2. The CDR3 is 13 residues long. CDR3 in DNA: TGTGCCAGCAGTTGGACAGGGCACGGGGAGCTGTTTTTT. It is translated as CASSWTGHGELFF.

A few counts support this clonotype. The CDR3, as DNA: TGTGCCAGCAGTCGTGGCAGGTCTAACACCGGGGAGCTGTTTTTT. Translating gives CASSRGRSNTGELFF. J is TRBJ2-2 and V is TRBV11-3; D remains ambiguous. The V and J ends lost 6 bases and 2 bases respectively, with 13 bases between them. The CDR3 length is 15 residues. The germline V gene has CDR1 SGHNT and CDR2 YENEEA.

The chain uses TRBV3-1 and TRBJ2-3, with 14 bases that match TRBD2. The V segment lost 5 bases and the J segment 1 base; nucleotides outside the gene matches: 2. The CDR3 is 16 residues long. Germline V CDR1 and CDR2: LGHDT, YNNKEL (reference sequence). The CDR3: CASSGTSGGRTDTQYF. DNA of the CDR3: TGTGCCAGCAGCGGGACTAGCGGGGGCCGCACAGATACGCAGTATTTT.

This sequence joins TRBV19 and TRBJ2-1; the D gene is possibly TRBD1 (6 bases). This CDR3 region has 16 residues. The V and J ends lost 5 bases and 3 bases respectively, with 17 bases between them. CDR1 LNHDA and CDR2 SQIVND come from the germline V gene (reference sequence). CDR3 DNA sequence: TGTGCCAGTAGTGGTCAGGACAGTATTGGCTACAATGAGCAGTTCTTC. It is translated as CASSGQDSIGYNEQFF.

This clonotype was picked up a small number of times. V usage is TRBV29-1 and J usage is TRBJ2-6, with D possibly matching TRBD2 (5 bases). V lost 3 bases and J 9 bases, leaving 12 bases between the germline ends. Germline values: CDR1 SQVTM, CDR2 ANQGSEA. The CDR3 loop spans 13 amino acids. The CDR3 protein is CSVEDPGGNVLTF. Written as DNA, the CDR3 is TGCAGCGTTGAGGACCCCGGAGGCAACGTCCTGACTTTC.

The genes are TRBV6-6 and TRBJ1-2, with unresolved D. The V end lost 2 bases, the J end lost 2 bases, and 15 bases lay between the germline ends. This CDR3 is 16 amino acids long. Germline values: CDR1 MNHNY, CDR2 SVGAGI (reference sequence). The CDR3 protein is CASSYPIGEENYGYTF. The CDR3, as DNA: TGTGCCAGCAGTTACCCAATTGGGGAGGAGAACTATGGCTACACCTTC.

The rearrangement uses TRBV6-5 and TRBJ2-3, with no clear D. This CDR3 is built from 13 residues. V gave up 8 bases and J gave up 6 bases, with 15 bases separating them. Germline CDR1 is MNHEY and CDR2 is SVGAGI. The CDR3 coding sequence is TGTGCCAGCGGTGCACCTCCCGGGGATACGCAGTATTTT. Amino acids: CASGAPPGDTQYF.

This clonotype was picked up many times. The J gene is TRBJ2-7, the V gene TRBV2; 11 bases line up with TRBD1. Germline loops: CDR1 SNHLY, CDR2 FYNNEI. The ends lost 6 bases at V and 4 bases at J; junction bases unmatched: 5. The length of the CDR3 is 14 residues. CDR3: CASRAGTGGYEQYF. The CDR3 nucleotides are TGTGCCAGCAGAGCCGGGACAGGGGGGTACGAGCAGTACTTC.

This clonotype appeared a few times. J is TRBJ1-5 and V is TRBV30, with D tentatively TRBD1 (6 bases). The V end lost 4 bases, the J end lost 9 bases, and 16 bases lay between the germline ends. This CDR3 region has 13 residues. CDR1 is GTSNPN, CDR2 SVGIG, per germline (reference sequence). Here the CDR3 reads CAWKQDSTSPQHF. The CDR3, as DNA: TGTGCCTGGAAACAGGACAGCACATCGCCCCAGCATTTT.

This clonotype turned up a few times. The chain recombines TRBV7-9 with TRBJ1-2; weak D call: TRBD1 (5 bases). There are 14 residues in the CDR3. The V gene's germline CDR1 is SEHNR and CDR2 FQNEAQ (reference sequence). Trimming removed 7 bases at V and 5 bases at J, with 17 bases between. Here the CDR3 reads CASTPGEGVYGYTF. CDR3 nucleotides: TGTGCCAGCACCCCCGGGGAAGGGGTATATGGCTACACCTTC.

This clonotype occurred many times. The genes are TRBV24-1 and TRBJ1-2; D is perhaps TRBD1 (6 bases). Trimming took off 2 bases at V and 2 bases at J, with 8 bases between the two ends. The CDR3 spans 14 residues. Germline V lookup: CDR1 KGHDR, CDR2 SFDVKD. The DNA for the CDR3 is TGTGCCACCAGTGATTGGGGGCAAAACTATGGCTACACCTTC. Translated: CATSDWGQNYGYTF.

The chain has TRBV12-3 or TRBV12-4 and TRBJ2-1, with TRBD2 as a possible D gene (6 bases). V was cut by 5 bases and J by 5 bases, with 13 bases left in between. The length of the CDR3 is 14 residues. CDR3 loop: CASSRGTPNNEQFF. For the CDR3, the DNA is TGTGCCAGCAGTCGCGGGACTCCGAACAATGAGCAGTTCTTC.

This clonotype was detected a few times. The chain is built from TRBV7-2 and TRBJ2-7; the match to TRBD2 covers 9 bases. V was clipped by 4 bases and J by 5 bases; unmatched bases: 6. This CDR3 region has 14 residues. Per germline, CDR1 SGHTA and CDR2 FQGNSA. The CDR3 loop is CASSWAGGPDEQYF. The CDR3 nucleotides are TGTGCCAGCAGCTGGGCGGGAGGGCCTGACGAGCAGTACTTC.

This chain links TRBV19 with TRBJ1-5, with D possibly being TRBD1 (6 bases). The CDR3 spans 15 residues. Looked up from germline, CDR1 is LNHDA and CDR2 is SQIVND (reference sequence). Trimming shortened V by 3 bases and J by 1 base, and 10 bases separated the two germline ends. The DNA for the CDR3 is TGTGCCAGTAGTATCATCAGGGGCAGCAATCAGCCCCAGCATTTT. Amino acids: CASSIIRGSNQPQHF. The variable domain in full, completed from reference TRBV19 and TRBJ1-5, reads DGGITQSPKYLFRKEGQNVTLSCEQNLNHDAMYWYRQDPGQGLRLIYYSQIVNDFQKGDIAEGYSVSREKKESFPLTVTSAQKNPTAFYLCASSIIRGSNQPQHFGDGTRLSIL.

This clonotype came up many times. The chain carries TRBV9 and TRBJ2-2, with D possibly TRBD1 on 6 matching bases. CDR1 and CDR2 (germline): SGDLS, YYNGEE. V was trimmed by 3 bases and J by 7 bases, leaving 19 bases between them. The CDR3 consists of 16 residues. The DNA of the CDR3 is TGTGCCAGCAGCGGAAACAGGGAGCGAAGGGGCGGGGAGCTGTTTTTT. This gives the protein CASSGNRERRGGELFF. Full variable domain (remainder filled in from reference TRBV9 and TRBJ2-2): DSGVTQTPKHLITATGQRVTLRCSPRSGDLSVYWYQQSLDQGLQFLIQYYNGEERAKGNILERFSAQQFPDLHSELNLSSLELGDSALYFCASSGNRERRGGELFFGEGSRLTVL.

This clonotype was seen a handful of times. The chain is built from TRBV5-6 and TRBJ2-7; no definite D call. Germline V gene data show CDR1 as SGHDT and CDR2 as YYEEEE. V shed 4 bases and J shed 3 bases, with 8 bases lying between them. CDR3 length equals 12 residues. CDR3 coding DNA: TGTGCCAGCAGCGCCTATTTCTACGAGCAGTACTTC. Translated, it gives CASSAYFYEQYF.

There are a few counts of this clonotype. The chain couples TRBV4-3 to TRBJ2-1; 7 nucleotides agree with TRBD2. The CDR3 loop spans 19 amino acids. Germline V lookup: CDR1 LGHNA, CDR2 YSLEER. Trimming at V came to 0 bases and at J to 0 bases, leaving 11 bases not matched to a gene. As DNA, the CDR3 is TGCGCCAGCAGCCAAGATCTGGTTAGCGGGCCCAGCTCCTACAATGAGCAGTTCTTC. It encodes CASSQDLVSGPSSYNEQFF.

This clonotype was seen more than once but under ten times. The chain links TRBV7-9 to TRBJ2-2; the D call may be TRBD1 or TRBD2 (5 bases each). The CDR3 consists of 16 residues. The V end lost 5 bases, the J end lost 6 bases, and 19 bases lay between the germline ends. The V gene's germline CDR1 is SEHNR and CDR2 FQNEAQ (reference sequence). In nucleotides, the CDR3 is TGTGCCAGCAGCGAACGGGGCGATCCCGGGTCCGGGGAGCTGTTTTTT. This encodes CASSERGDPGSGELFF. Drawing the rest from reference TRBV7-9 and TRBJ2-2, the complete variable domain is DTGVSQNPRHKITKRGQNVTFRCDPISEHNRLYWYRQTLGQGPEFLTYFQNEAQLEKSRLLSDRFSAERPKGSFSTLEIQRTEQGDSAMYLCASSERGDPGSGELFFGEGSRLTVL.

This clonotype appeared many times. The rearrangement links TRBV7-9 to TRBJ1-6; D gene ambiguous. CDR1 and CDR2 (germline): SEHNR, FQNEAQ (reference sequence). CDR3 length: 12 amino acids. Deletions cut 0 bases from V and 8 bases from J, with 2 bases between. CDR3 region: CASSLADSPLHF. CDR3 coding DNA: TGTGCCAGCAGCTTAGCTGATTCACCCCTCCACTTT.